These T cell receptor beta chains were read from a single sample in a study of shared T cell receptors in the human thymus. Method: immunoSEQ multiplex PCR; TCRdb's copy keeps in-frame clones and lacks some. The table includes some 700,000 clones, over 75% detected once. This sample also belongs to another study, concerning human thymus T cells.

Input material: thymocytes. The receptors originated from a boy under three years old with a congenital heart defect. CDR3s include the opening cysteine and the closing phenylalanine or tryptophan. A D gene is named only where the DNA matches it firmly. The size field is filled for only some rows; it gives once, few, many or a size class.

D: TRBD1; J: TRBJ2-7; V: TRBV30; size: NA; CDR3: CAWGIGQGREQYF; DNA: TGTGCCTGGGGGATCGGACAGGGCCGCGAGCAGTACTTC
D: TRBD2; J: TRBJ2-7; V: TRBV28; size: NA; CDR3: CASRKSRGRSYEQYF; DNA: TGTGCCAGCAGGAAATCGCGCGGGAGATCCTACGAGCAGTACTTC
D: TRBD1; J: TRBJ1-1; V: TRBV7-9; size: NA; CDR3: CASSFLGGQNTEAFF; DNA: TGTGCCAGCAGCTTCTTAGGGGGCCAGAACACTGAAGCTTTCTTT
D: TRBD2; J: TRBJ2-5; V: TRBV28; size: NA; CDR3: CASSPPGLGEETQYF; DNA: TGTGCCAGCAGTCCCCCGGGACTAGGGGAAGAGACCCAGTACTTC
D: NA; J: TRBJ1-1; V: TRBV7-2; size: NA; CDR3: CASSPGQNTEAFF; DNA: TGTGCCAGCAGCCCCGGACAGAACACTGAAGCTTTCTTT
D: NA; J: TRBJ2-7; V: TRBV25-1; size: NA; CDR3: CASGRGHHEQYF; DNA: TGTGCCAGCGGGCGGGGCCATCACGAGCAGTACTTC
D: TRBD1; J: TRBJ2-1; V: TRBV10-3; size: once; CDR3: CAISESTGQNYNEQFF; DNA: TGTGCCATCAGTGAGTCGACGGGACAGAACTACAATGAGCAGTTCTTC
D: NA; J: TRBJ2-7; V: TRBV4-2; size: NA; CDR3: CASSPSLMGPSSYEQYF; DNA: TGTGCCAGCAGCCCGAGCCTAATGGGGCCCAGCTCCTACGAGCAGTACTTC
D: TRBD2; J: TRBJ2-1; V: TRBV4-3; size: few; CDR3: CASSQDGPSGSSYNEQFF; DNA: TGCGCCAGCAGCCAAGACGGGCCCAGCGGGAGCTCCTACAATGAGCAGTTCTTC
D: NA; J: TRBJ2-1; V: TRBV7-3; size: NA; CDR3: CASSLGGRGSSYNEQFF; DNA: TGTGCCAGCAGCTTAGGGGGTCGGGGGAGCTCCTACAATGAGCAGTTCTTC
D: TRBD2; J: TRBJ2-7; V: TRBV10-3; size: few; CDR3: CAISPYGLVYEQYF; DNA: TGTGCCATTTCCCCCTATGGACTAGTCTACGAGCAGTACTTC
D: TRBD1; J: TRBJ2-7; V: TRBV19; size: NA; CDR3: CASSAGQGRYEQYF; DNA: TGTGCCAGTAGTGCGGGACAGGGAAGGTACGAGCAGTACTTC
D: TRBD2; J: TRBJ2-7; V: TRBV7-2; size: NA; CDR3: CASSFGLAGGGEQYF; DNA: TGTGCCAGCAGCTTTGGACTAGCGGGGGGCGGGGAGCAGTACTTC
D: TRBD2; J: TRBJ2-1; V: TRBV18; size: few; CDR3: CASSLTSGRGHEQFF; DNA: TGTGCCAGCTCACTTACTAGCGGGAGGGGCCATGAGCAGTTCTTC
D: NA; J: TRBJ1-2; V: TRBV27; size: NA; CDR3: CASSSIAHLQEQVYGYTF; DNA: TGTGCCAGCAGTTCCATCGCTCATCTACAGGAACAGGTCTATGGCTACACCTTC
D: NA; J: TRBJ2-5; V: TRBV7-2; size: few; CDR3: CASSFRQGSRRQETQYF; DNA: TGTGCCAGCAGCTTTAGGCAGGGCTCCAGGCGCCAAGAGACCCAGTACTTC
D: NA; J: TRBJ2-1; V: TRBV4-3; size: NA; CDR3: CASSQGWETHNEQFF; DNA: TGCGCCAGCAGCCAAGGATGGGAGACGCACAATGAGCAGTTCTTC
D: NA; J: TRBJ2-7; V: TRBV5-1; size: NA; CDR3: CASSLKTDHGREWSYEQYF; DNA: TGCGCCAGCAGCTTGAAGACGGACCACGGGCGGGAATGGTCCTACGAGCAGTACTTC
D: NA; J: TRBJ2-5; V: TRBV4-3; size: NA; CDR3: CASSQDFSEETQYF; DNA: TGCGCCAGCAGCCAAGATTTCAGCGAAGAGACCCAGTACTTC
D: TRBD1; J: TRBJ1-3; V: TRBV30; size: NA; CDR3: CAWGWTGVGNTIYF; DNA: TGTGCCTGGGGCTGGACAGGGGTCGGAAACACCATATATTTT
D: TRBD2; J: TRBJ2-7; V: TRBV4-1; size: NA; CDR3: CASSPVSGRSTVVSYEQYF; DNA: TGCGCCAGCAGCCCCGTGAGCGGGAGGTCGACGGTGGTCTCCTACGAGCAGTACTTC
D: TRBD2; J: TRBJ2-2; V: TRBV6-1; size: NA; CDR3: CASSEVGGAGPRTGELFF; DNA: TGTGCCAGCAGTGAGGTTGGGGGAGCGGGACCGCGCACCGGGGAGCTGTTTTTT